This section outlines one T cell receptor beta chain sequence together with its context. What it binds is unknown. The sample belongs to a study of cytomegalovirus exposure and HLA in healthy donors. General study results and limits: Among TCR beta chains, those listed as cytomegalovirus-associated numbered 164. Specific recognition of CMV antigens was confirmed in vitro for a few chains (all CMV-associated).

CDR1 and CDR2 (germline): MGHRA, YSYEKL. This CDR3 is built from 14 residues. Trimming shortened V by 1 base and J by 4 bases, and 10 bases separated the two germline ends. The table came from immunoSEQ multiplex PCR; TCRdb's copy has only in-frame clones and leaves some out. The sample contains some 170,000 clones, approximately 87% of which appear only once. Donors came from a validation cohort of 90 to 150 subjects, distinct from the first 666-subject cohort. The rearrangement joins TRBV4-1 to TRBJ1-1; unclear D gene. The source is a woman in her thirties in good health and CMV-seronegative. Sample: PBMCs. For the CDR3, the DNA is TGCGCCAGCAGCCAAGTAGCGGGAGTCACTGAAGCTTTCTTT. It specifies CASSQVAGVTEAFF.